The 26 T cell receptor beta chains below were found in one sample sequenced in a study of blood T cells in healthy people across ages. Through a sample-barcoded 5' primer and a J-beta primer mix, a second PCR was run for roughly 6 to 11 cycles. TCRdb processed the 5' RACE reads anew with MiXCR; each CDR3 protein has one entry. This sample has roughly 1 million distinct CDR3 sequences, with about 25% found just once. This sample also appeared in a second study, on T cells of mothers and their children.

Specimen: blood. These receptor sequences come from a girl aged 2-9 years in good health.

The rearrangement uses TRBV4-3 and TRBJ2-2; D remains ambiguous. The CDR3 spans 13 residues. Germline V gene lookup returns CDR1 LGHNA and CDR2 YSLEER. The germline V and J ends were trimmed by 3 bases and 6 bases, with 8 bases remaining between them. CDR3 in DNA: TGCGCCAGCAGCCATGGTTTGTCCGGGGAGCTGTTTTTT. This gives the protein CASSHGLSGELFF.

This clonotype was seen only a few times. This chain's CDR3 is CASRTRTTANTGELFF. CDR3 in DNA: TGTGCCAGCAGGACTAGAACGACCGCGAACACCGGGGAGCTGTTTTTT. The gene calls are TRBV6-6 and TRBJ2-2; a possible D gene is TRBD2 (6 bases). This CDR3 region has 16 residues. The V gene lost 6 bases and the J gene lost 0 bases, with 14 bases spanning the gap. Per the germline V gene, CDR1 is MNHNY and CDR2 is SVGAGI (reference sequence).

The V and J genes are TRBV3-1 and TRBJ2-2, with D tentatively TRBD1 or TRBD2 (5 bases each). This CDR3 comprises 18 residues. V was shortened by 0 bases and J by 2 bases, with 16 bases between the two germline ends. In germline, CDR1 is LGHDT, CDR2 YNNKEL (reference sequence). CDR3 nucleotide sequence: TGTGCCAGCAGCCAAGATGTATATTGGGGGAAAAACACCGGGGAGCTGTTTTTT. Residues: CASSQDVYWGKNTGELFF.

This clonotype was counted a few times. The rearrangement links TRBV29-1 to TRBJ2-5, with TRBD2 matching 13 bases. Per the germline V gene, CDR1 is SQVTM and CDR2 is ANQGSEA. This CDR3 has 14 residues. V gave up 6 bases and J gave up 4 bases; unmatched junction bases: 5. The DNA for the CDR3 is TGCAGCGTAAGGGGACTAGCGGGACTAGAGACCCAGTACTTC. It encodes CSVRGLAGLETQYF.

The chain is built from TRBV19 and TRBJ1-3; D gene ambiguous. The CDR3 consists of 14 residues. V lost 1 base and J 1 base, leaving 5 bases between the germline ends. Germline V lookup: CDR1 LNHDA, CDR2 SQIVND (reference sequence). In nucleotides, the CDR3 is TGTGCCAGTAGTATAGGGGGATCTGGAAACACCATATATTTT. Protein product: CASSIGGSGNTIYF.

The chain recombines TRBV10-1 with TRBJ2-5; no definite D call. The last part of the DNA fits TRBJ2-1 better; the J call may be wrong. This CDR3 is built from 13 residues. Germline values: CDR1 WNHNN, CDR2 SYGVQD (reference sequence). The CDR3 DNA sequence: TGCGCCAGCAGCCAGAATGAAATCAATGAGCAGTTCTTC. This sequence encodes CASSQNEINEQFF.

This chain uses TRBV4-3 with TRBJ2-3; D gene uncertain. Germline loops: CDR1 LGHNA, CDR2 YSLEER. Trimming shortened V by 1 base and J by 2 bases, and 10 bases separated the two germline ends. The length of the CDR3 is 15 residues. The CDR3: CASSQGDGLTDTQYF. CDR3 nucleotides: TGCGCCAGCAGCCAAGGGGATGGCCTCACAGATACGCAGTATTTT.

This chain joins TRBV4-3 and TRBJ2-1; D gene ambiguous. The V end lost 6 bases, the J end lost 3 bases, and 12 bases lay between the germline ends. Germline V lookup: CDR1 LGHNA, CDR2 YSLEER. The CDR3 totals 14 residues. CDR3 region: CASSSTYYYNEQFF. The CDR3 DNA follows: TGCGCCAGCAGTTCTACATACTACTACAATGAGCAGTTCTTC.

CDR3 sequence: CASGQGASEQYF. CDR3 coding DNA: TGTGCCAGCGGCCAGGGGGCTAGTGAGCAGTACTTC. This chain uses TRBV6-5 with TRBJ2-1, with TRBD1 matching over 8 bases. The J call may be mistaken, given a closer DNA end match to TRBJ2-7. The CDR3 extends over 12 amino acids. The germline CDR1 and CDR2 sequences are MNHEY and SVGAGI.

Comments on this clonotype: One end of the junction varies from germline; a read error may be responsible. CDR3 nucleotide sequence: TGTGCCGGCAGCTTAGAAGCCGGGATAGCCAAAAACATTCAGTACTTC. Protein sequence: CAGSLEAGIAKNIQYF. This sequence joins TRBV7-2 and TRBJ2-4; a weak D match, TRBD2 (5 bases). The CDR3 sequence is 16 residues long. The V gene's germline CDR1 is SGHTA and CDR2 FQGNSA.

The chain combines TRBV29-1 with TRBJ2-5; D is unclear. The CDR3 runs 11 residues. V lost 7 bases, J lost 5 bases, and 11 bases lay in between. Germline V lookup: CDR1 SQVTM, CDR2 ANQGSEA. This CDR3 is CSGSVGETQYF. CDR3 DNA: TGCAGCGGGTCGGTGGGGGAGACCCAGTACTTC.

This sequence joins TRBV7-9 and TRBJ2-1, with D possibly being TRBD1 or TRBD2 (5 bases each). The CDR3 spans 15 residues. Germline-derived CDR1 and CDR2 are SEHNR and FQNEAQ (reference sequence). V dropped 2 bases and J dropped 3 bases, with 11 bases sitting between them. CDR3 bases: TGTGCCAGCAGCTTATGGGGGAGCGGCTACAATGAGCAGTTCTTC. This sequence encodes CASSLWGSGYNEQFF.

V is TRBV9 and J is TRBJ1-2, with D tentatively TRBD1 (5 bases). CDR1 SGDLS and CDR2 YYNGEE come from the germline V gene. Trimming pared 4 bases from V and 6 bases from J, leaving 22 bases between. This CDR3 region has 16 residues. Here the CDR3 DNA reads TGTGCCAGCAGCCCCTTGGGAGGGGCCACTCCTGATGGCTACACCTTC. This translates into CASSPLGGATPDGYTF. The full variable domain, completed using reference TRBV9 and TRBJ1-2, is DSGVTQTPKHLITATGQRVTLRCSPRSGDLSVYWYQQSLDQGLQFLIQYYNGEERAKGNILERFSAQQFPDLHSELNLSSLELGDSALYFCASSPLGGATPDGYTFGSGTRLTVV.

This chain links TRBV12-3 or TRBV12-4 with TRBJ2-7; 8 nucleotides line up with TRBD1. V trimming: 6 bases; J trimming: 8 bases; junction bases outside the gene matches: 9. This CDR3 spans 13 amino acids. CDR3 bases: TGTGCCAGCAGACTTGGGACAGGTCGTCAGCAGTACTTC. Protein product: CASRLGTGRQQYF.

The chain has TRBV7-9 and TRBJ2-7; 7 bases are shared with TRBD2. Germline CDR1 reads SEHNR; CDR2 reads FQNEAQ (reference sequence). Losses at the gene ends were 3 bases for V and 2 bases for J; bases not matched to a gene: 4. This CDR3 region has 14 residues. CDR3 DNA: TGTGCCAGCAGCTTTCAAGCGGGGCCCTACGAGCAGTACTTC. It codes for CASSFQAGPYEQYF.

This chain uses TRBV3-1 with TRBJ2-1; 8 bases are a match to TRBD1. Germline-derived CDR1 and CDR2 are LGHDT and YNNKEL (reference sequence). CDR3 size: 15 residues. V trimming: 8 bases; J trimming: 4 bases; junction bases outside the gene matches: 10. CDR3 coding DNA: TGTGCCAGCCGGAGGACAGGGCTGGGTTACAATGAGCAGTTCTTC. Protein sequence: CASRRTGLGYNEQFF.

The chain carries TRBV29-1 and TRBJ1-2; the D is unclear. CDR1 is SQVTM, CDR2 ANQGSEA, per germline. Trimming removed 1 base at V and 8 bases at J, with 8 bases between. The CDR3 has 11 residues. CDR3 DNA sequence: TGCAGCGTTGAAGTGGGTAACGGCTACACCTTC. It specifies CSVEVGNGYTF.

Only a few counts were recorded for this clonotype. V is TRBV6-2 or TRBV6-3 and J is TRBJ2-7; the D gene could be TRBD1 or TRBD2 (5 bases each). The CDR3 runs to 17 residues. CDR1 and CDR2 from the germline V gene are MNHEY and SVGEGT. The ends were cut back, 6 bases at V and 5 bases at J, with 26 bases in the middle. In DNA, the CDR3 is TGTGCCAGCAGCCCCGGGGCGACAAAAGAGTGGAGGAACGAGCAGTACTTC. Protein: CASSPGATKEWRNEQYF.

The chain couples TRBV25-1 to TRBJ2-1; D tentatively reads TRBD1 or TRBD2 (5 bases each). The CDR3 runs 16 residues. Germline assignment: CDR1 MGHDK and CDR2 SYGVNS. V shed 3 bases and J shed 5 bases, with 17 bases lying between them. The CDR3 coding sequence is TGTGCCAGCAGTGATCCTCCGGGACCAGCGGACAATGAGCAGTTCTTC. Translating gives CASSDPPGPADNEQFF.

The rearrangement uses TRBV20-1 and TRBJ2-1; D unresolved. The CDR3 length is 14 residues. The germline CDR1 and CDR2 sequences are DFQATT and SNEGSKA (reference sequence). V was pared by 1 base and J by 0 bases, with 7 bases between. Here the CDR3 DNA reads TGCAGTGCTAGAGCCCGGAGCTCCTACAATGAGCAGTTCTTC. This encodes CSARARSSYNEQFF.

This clonotype occurred a few times. The chain has TRBV4-2 and TRBJ2-5; D perhaps matches TRBD1 (6 bases). TRBJ2-1 explains the end of the DNA better; the J call may be wrong. Germline assignment: CDR1 LGHNA and CDR2 YNFKEQ. The length of the CDR3 is 16 residues. The CDR3 sequence is CASSQAEDSFDNEQFF. The CDR3 DNA reads as TGTGCCAGCAGCCAAGCGGAGGACAGTTTCGACAATGAGCAGTTCTTC.

The J gene is TRBJ2-5, the V gene TRBV6-5; possible D gene TRBD1, 6 bases. TRBJ2-1 matches the DNA end more closely, so the J call is doubtful. The CDR3 contains 14 residues. Germline assignment: CDR1 MNHEY and CDR2 SVGAGI. This CDR3 reads CASSYHDRHNEQFF. In nucleotides, the CDR3 is TGTGCCAGCAGTTATCACGACAGGCACAATGAGCAGTTCTTC.

This clonotype showed up just a few times. V usage is TRBV6-5 and J usage is TRBJ2-7; D not certain. This CDR3 has 12 amino acids. The germline V gene encodes CDR1 MNHEY and CDR2 SVGAGI. V lost 7 bases to trimming and J lost 4 bases, with 11 bases between them. CDR3 DNA: TGTGCCAGCACCAACATGGGGTACGAGCAGTACTTC. Its protein is CASTNMGYEQYF.

The J gene is TRBJ2-3, the V gene TRBV24-1; no definite D call. The germline V gene encodes CDR1 KGHDR and CDR2 SFDVKD. The V gene lost 0 bases and the J gene lost 4 bases, with 22 bases spanning the gap. The CDR3 length is 19 residues. CDR3 sequence: CATSDLLEAVIGLSDTQYF. The DNA of the CDR3 is TGTGCCACCAGTGATTTGCTCGAGGCAGTAATAGGATTGTCAGATACGCAGTATTTT.

V usage is TRBV7-8 and J usage is TRBJ2-5, with D perhaps TRBD1 (5 bases). In germline, CDR1 is SGHVS, CDR2 FQNEAQ. Trimming took off 5 bases at V and 2 bases at J, with 15 bases between the two ends. The CDR3 totals 15 residues. CDR3 DNA: TGTGCCAGCAGCGAAGACAGCGCCTTACAAGAGACCCAGTACTTC. Translating gives CASSEDSALQETQYF.

The V call is TRBV12-3 or TRBV12-4, the J call TRBJ2-3; TRBD1 aligns across 8 bases. V lost 5 bases, J lost 0 bases, and 13 bases stayed unmatched. The CDR3 runs to 18 residues. The CDR3 here is CASSPWTGRLLSTDTQYF. The DNA of the CDR3 is TGTGCCAGCAGTCCGTGGACAGGGAGGCTCTTGAGCACAGATACGCAGTATTTT.